The 22 T cell receptor beta chains in this list originate from one sample, sequenced in a study of CD8+CD57+ T cells in acquired aplastic anemia. It was genomic DNA that served as the template for profiling TCR beta VDJ and CDR3. TCRdb itself ran the reads through MiXCR, one entry per CDR3 protein. The sample includes about 400,000 distinct CDR3 sequences, roughly 68% of them seen just once. Sequenced sample: sorted CD4+, CD8+, or CD8+CD57+ T cells (not recorded which) from PBMCs. The receptors stem from a human donor in good health, serving as a control.

On this clonotype itself: This may stem from a read error, because a much larger clone lies one nucleotide away. This is likely a read error, given that the CDR3 carries no conserved phenylalanine or tryptophan at its end. The J gene is TRBJ2-5, the V gene TRBV30, with 7 bases identical to TRBD1. The germline CDR1 and CDR2 sequences are GTSNPN and SVGIG (reference sequence). The CDR3 consists of 13 residues. Unmatched junction bases numbered 3, after V lost 0 bases and J lost 5 bases. The DNA of the CDR3 is TGTGCCTGGAGTGTACAGGGGCTGGAGACCCAGTACCTC. It encodes CAWSVQGLETQYL.

The CDR3 bases are TGTGCCAGCAGCGCGAATGGGACTGGAAACACGGTATCCCAGTACTTC. Its protein is CASSANGTGNTVSQYF. This chain uses TRBV9 with TRBJ2-5; TRBD2 is a possible D gene (6 bases). The CDR3 runs to 16 residues. Germline V CDR1 and CDR2: SGDLS, YYNGEE. V dropped 3 bases and J dropped 9 bases, with 24 bases sitting between them.

This clonotype was recorded many times. J is TRBJ1-6 and V is TRBV7-3; the D is unclear. The CDR3 spans 15 residues. The V end was cut by 5 bases, the J end by 8 bases, with 16 bases between. From germline, CDR1 is SGHTA and CDR2 FQGTGA. CDR3 residues: CASSPSDTRDSPLHF. DNA of the CDR3: TGTGCCAGCAGCCCGAGCGACACGCGGGATTCACCCCTCCACTTT.

V and J are TRBV10-2 and TRBJ2-3, with D unresolved. Germline lookup yields CDR1 WSHSY and CDR2 SAAADI. Trimming removed 4 bases at V and 10 bases at J, with 18 bases between. CDR3 length: 14 residues. CDR3 protein: CASSGSHSWGPQYF. The CDR3, as DNA: TGCGCCAGCAGTGGGTCGCACAGTTGGGGTCCGCAGTATTTT.

As concerns this clonotype: An end of the junction differs from the germline gene, which may be a read error. The J gene is TRBJ2-3, the V gene TRBV9; the D gene could be TRBD1 or TRBD2 (5 bases each). The germline V gene has CDR1 SGDLS and CDR2 YYNGEE. CDR3 size: 14 residues. The DNA for the CDR3 is TGTGCCAGCAGCTCGGACGGGGCGGCAAATACGAAACATTTT. Residues: CASSSDGAANTKHF. The full variable domain, with the rest looked up from reference TRBV9 and TRBJ2-3, is DSGVTQTPKHLITATGQRVTLRCSPRSGDLSVYWYQQSLDQGLQFLIQYYNGEERAKGNILERFSAQQFPDLHSELNLSSLELGDSALYFCASSSDGAANTKHFGPGTRLTVL.

This clonotype has ten or more counts. V usage is TRBV27 and J usage is TRBJ1-2; the D gene is possibly TRBD1 (6 bases). This CDR3 is built from 12 residues. V shed 9 bases and J shed 4 bases, with 12 bases lying between them. Germline V gene lookup returns CDR1 MNHEY and CDR2 SMNVEV (reference sequence). DNA of the CDR3: TGTGCCAGTACAGGGCGCGGCTATGGCTACACCTTC. Translation gives CASTGRGYGYTF.

Notes on this clonotype: The conserved closing phenylalanine or tryptophan is absent in this CDR3, likely reflecting a read error. The limits of the CDR3 on the DNA are not certain, so only TCRdb's listed CDR3 is given. This chain connects TRBV7-2 to TRBJ1-6. CDR1 SGHTA and CDR2 FQGNSA come from the germline V gene. Both ends counted, the CDR3 spans 14 residues. CDR3 sequence reads: CASSLGTANSPLLG.

The chain has TRBV7-9 and TRBJ1-5; TRBD1 is a possible D gene (6 bases). Germline assignment: CDR1 SEHNR and CDR2 FQNEAQ (reference sequence). V was trimmed by 3 bases and J by 7 bases, leaving 10 bases between them. CDR3 length: 13 residues. The CDR3 DNA is TGTGCCAGCAGCTTGGGACATAACCAGCCCCAGCATTTT. Translating gives CASSLGHNQPQHF. Combining the CDR3 with reference TRBV7-9 and TRBJ1-5 gives the whole variable domain DTGVSQNPRHKITKRGQNVTFRCDPISEHNRLYWYRQTLGQGPEFLTYFQNEAQLEKSRLLSDRFSAERPKGSFSTLEIQRTEQGDSAMYLCASSLGHNQPQHFGDGTRLSIL.

This clonotype was seen a few times. This chain uses TRBV9 with TRBJ2-5; 9 bases are a match to TRBD2. Germline CDR1 and CDR2: SGDLS and YYNGEE. V shed 3 bases, J shed 1 base, and the junction held 1 base outside the gene matches. The CDR3 sequence is 14 residues long. In DNA, the CDR3 is TGTGCCAGCAGCGCGGGACTAGCCCAAGAGACCCAGTACTTC. It specifies CASSAGLAQETQYF. Using reference TRBV9 and TRBJ2-5 for the parts outside the CDR3, the full variable domain is DSGVTQTPKHLITATGQRVTLRCSPRSGDLSVYWYQQSLDQGLQFLIQYYNGEERAKGNILERFSAQQFPDLHSELNLSSLELGDSALYFCASSAGLAQETQYFGPGTRLLVL.

Comment on this clonotype: Since no conserved phenylalanine or tryptophan closes the CDR3, a read error is the likely cause. No DNA is shown, since the ends of the CDR3 on it are uncertain; the CDR3 is the one TCRdb lists. The chain employs TRBV19 and TRBJ1-3; TRBD1, the table's D call, was not compared with the DNA. The V gene's germline CDR1 is LNHDA and CDR2 SQIVND (reference sequence). The CDR3 is made up of 16 amino acids, end residues included. CDR3 sequence reads: CASSRGTARSYEQYFV.

This clonotype has a count of ten or more. The chain links TRBV6-4 to TRBJ1-2, with 8 bases identical to TRBD1. The V gene's germline CDR1 is MRHNA and CDR2 SNTAGT. CDR3 length equals 18 residues. The V gene end was trimmed by 4 bases and the J gene end by 1 base; junction bases not matched to a gene: 14. The CDR3 sequence is CASSGLNRGLKGNYGYTF. DNA of the CDR3: TGTGCCAGCAGTGGTCTTAACAGGGGGTTGAAAGGTAACTATGGCTACACCTTC.

This clonotype was observed many times. The J gene is TRBJ2-7, the V gene TRBV9; the match to TRBD2 covers 9 bases. V gave up 0 bases and J gave up 7 bases; unmatched junction bases: 11. Germline assignment: CDR1 SGDLS and CDR2 YYNGEE. The CDR3 loop spans 16 amino acids. The CDR3, as DNA: TGTGCCAGCAGCGTAGGGGTCGGCGGGGGGGCACTTGAGCAGTACTTC. Encoded protein: CASSVGVGGGALEQYF.

This clonotype appeared many times. The chain recombines TRBV5-8 with TRBJ2-2; 9 bases match TRBD2. After removal of 0 bases from V and 1 base from J, the junction contained 4 bases not matched to a gene. The length of the CDR3 is 17 residues. CDR1 SGHTS and CDR2 YDEGEE come from the germline V gene. In DNA, the CDR3 is TGTGCCAGCAGCTTGGTCCTAGCGGGGAAGAACACCGGGGAGCTGTTTTTT. It codes for CASSLVLAGKNTGELFF.

About this clonotype: One end of the junction fails to match germline, which may point to a read error. V gene TRBV19 combines with J gene TRBJ2-3; D unresolved. This CDR3 is 14 amino acids long. Germline V lookup: CDR1 LNHDA, CDR2 SQIVND (reference sequence). In nucleotides, the CDR3 is TGTGCCGGTAGTATGTGGGTGGGCACAGATACGCAGTATTTT. It specifies CAGSMWVGTDTQYF.

As for this clonotype: No DNA is shown, since the ends of the CDR3 on it are uncertain; the CDR3 is the one TCRdb lists. The chain employs TRBV7-9 and TRBJ2-7. The CDR3 length equals 15 residues, ends included. CDR1 is SEHNR, CDR2 FQNEAQ, per germline (reference sequence). The CDR3 is CASSSAYEQYFGPYF.

The chain carries TRBV19 and TRBJ1-5, with 10 bases aligning to TRBD1. J lost 5 bases, V lost 4 bases, and 5 bases had no gene match. In germline, CDR1 is LNHDA, CDR2 SQIVND (reference sequence). There are 15 residues in the CDR3. CDR3 residues: CASSTTGGSDQPQHF. CDR3 DNA: TGTGCCAGTAGTACGACAGGGGGCAGCGATCAGCCCCAGCATTTT. Complete variable domain (other parts from reference TRBV19 and TRBJ1-5): DGGITQSPKYLFRKEGQNVTLSCEQNLNHDAMYWYRQDPGQGLRLIYYSQIVNDFQKGDIAEGYSVSREKKESFPLTVTSAQKNPTAFYLCASSTTGGSDQPQHFGDGTRLSIL.

Concerning this clonotype: Without the conserved terminal phenylalanine or tryptophan, this CDR3 likely stems from a read error. It is unclear where the CDR3 begins or ends on the DNA, so no DNA is shown, and the CDR3 is as TCRdb lists it. The chain employs TRBV9 and TRBJ1-1. 13 amino acids form the CDR3, both terminal residues included. CDR1 and CDR2 (germline): SGDLS, YYNGEE. The CDR3 loop is CASMAGGNEQYFV.

CDR3 in amino acids: CSAWTSGNTHEQYF. Here the CDR3 DNA reads TGCAGTGCTTGGACTAGCGGGAACACCCACGAGCAGTACTTC. V and J are TRBV20-1 and TRBJ2-7, with 12 bases identical to TRBD2. The junction had 7 bases not matched to a gene; V was cut back by 5 bases and J by 5 bases. CDR1 DFQATT and CDR2 SNEGSKA come from the germline V gene (reference sequence). CDR3 length equals 14 residues.

This clonotype was detected once. The genes are TRBV6-5 and TRBJ1-3; D is unresolved. Germline CDR1 MNHEY, CDR2 SVGAGI. The CDR3 totals 11 residues. Deletions cut 6 bases from V and 4 bases from J, with 4 bases between. For the CDR3, the DNA is TGTGCCAGCAGGAGGGGAAACACCATATATTTT. This encodes CASRRGNTIYF.

The chain has TRBV5-5 and TRBJ2-5; D is undetermined. CDR3 length: 13 residues. Germline lookup yields CDR1 SGHKS and CDR2 YYEKEE (reference sequence). V lost 2 bases and J 2 bases, leaving 7 bases between the germline ends. The CDR3 is CASSFMGQETQYF. The CDR3 coding sequence is TGTGCCAGCAGCTTTATGGGGCAAGAGACCCAGTACTTC.

The rearrangement uses TRBV11-1 and TRBJ2-2; 9 bases fit TRBD1. CDR3 size: 17 residues. CDR1 and CDR2 from the germline V gene are SGHAT and FQDESV (reference sequence). The trim removed 6 bases at V and 5 bases at J, leaving 13 bases unmatched. CDR3 region: CASRPEPGQGKTGELFF. For the CDR3, the DNA is TGTGCCAGCAGACCCGAACCGGGACAGGGAAAAACCGGGGAGCTGTTTTTT.

The J gene is TRBJ1-1, the V gene TRBV29-1; D is undetermined. The germline gives CDR1 SQVTM, CDR2 ANQGSEA. CDR3 length: 12 residues. V lost 6 bases to trimming and J lost 6 bases, with 14 bases between them. The CDR3: CSVDSLRAEAFF. Here the CDR3 DNA reads TGCAGCGTAGATTCGCTTAGGGCTGAAGCTTTCTTT.